The 29 T cell receptor beta chains presented below share a single source sample, sequenced in a study of blood T cell repertoires in COVID-19 (dated by TCRdb to the early 2020s). Libraries came from the immunoSEQ multiplex PCR assay. TCRdb carries this immuneACCESS record with in-frame sequences only. Its versions omit some clonotypes, under half of them owing to an unresolved V gene in the studies checked, with the rest unexplained. In this sample the table shows some 200,000 clones, roughly four fifths of which occur a single time. The biggest ten clones account for around 11% of the sample. Sequencing was carried out using PBMCs or T cells enriched from blood (not recorded which). The source of these receptors is a man aged 35 to 55 who had recovered from COVID-19.

The chain joins TRBV30 to TRBJ1-1; no clear D. The CDR3 totals 11 residues. Between the trimmed V and J ends, which lost 3 bases and 2 bases, there was a span of 4 bases. CDR1 GTSNPN and CDR2 SVGIG come from the germline V gene (reference sequence). CDR3 sequence reads: CAWRHNTEAFF. CDR3 sequence (DNA): TGTGCCTGGAGACATAACACTGAAGCTTTCTTT. The variable domain in full, completed from reference TRBV30 and TRBJ1-1, reads SQTIHQWPATLVQPVGSPLSLECTVEGTSNPNLYWYRQAAGRGLQLLFYSVGIGQISSEVPQNLSASRPQDRQFILSSKKLLLSDSGFYLCAWRHNTEAFFGQGTRLTVV.

The chain links TRBV5-3 to TRBJ2-7; 9 nucleotides align to TRBD2. TRBV5-3 is an open reading frame, and its role is uncertain. The ends lost 3 bases at V and 1 base at J; junction bases unmatched: 8. This CDR3 contains 16 residues. Written as DNA, the CDR3 is TGTGCCAGAAGCTCAAGCCTAGCGGGATTTTCCTACGAGCAGTACGTC. The encoded protein is CARSSSLAGFSYEQYV.

This clone is a singleton in its sample. V usage is TRBV6-5 and J usage is TRBJ1-1; 7 nucleotides match TRBD1. V was clipped by 1 base and J by 5 bases; unmatched bases: 7. The length of the CDR3 is 15 residues. Looked up from germline, CDR1 is MNHEY and CDR2 is SVGAGI. CDR3 loop: CASSYYEGASTEAFF. The CDR3 nucleotides read TGTGCCAGCAGTTACTATGAGGGGGCGAGTACTGAAGCTTTCTTT.

The chain is built from TRBV4-3 and TRBJ2-1; 8 positions agree with TRBD2. The J segment lost 7 bases and the V segment lost 1 base, leaving 3 bases of the junction unmatched. The germline V gene has CDR1 LGHNA and CDR2 YSLEER. The CDR3 contains 14 residues. The chain's CDR3 is CASSQVGGRNEQFF. CDR3 nucleotide sequence: TGCGCCAGCAGCCAAGTTGGCGGGAGGAATGAGCAGTTCTTC.

The V gene is TRBV6-2 or TRBV6-3, the J gene TRBJ1-2; 9 bases line up with TRBD1. This CDR3 contains 15 residues. Per the germline V gene, CDR1 is MNHEY and CDR2 is SVGEGT. After removal of 2 bases from V and 6 bases from J, the junction contained 7 bases not matched to a gene. CDR3 residues: CASSYAGTGKNGYTF. CDR3 in DNA: TGTGCCAGCAGTTACGCCGGGACAGGGAAAAATGGCTACACCTTC.

The chain employs TRBV4-2 and TRBJ1-4; D not certain. V shed 1 base and J shed 5 bases, with 17 bases lying between them. There are 17 residues in the CDR3. Per germline, CDR1 LGHNA and CDR2 YNFKEQ. The CDR3 loop is CASSQVLTRGWNEKLFF. Written as DNA, the CDR3 is TGTGCCAGCAGCCAAGTCTTAACCAGAGGGTGGAATGAAAAACTGTTTTTT.

The chain links TRBV11-2 to TRBJ1-2; D remains unclear. CDR1 is SGHAT, CDR2 FQNNGV, per germline. The CDR3 is 12 residues long. V dropped 5 bases and J dropped 6 bases, with 10 bases sitting between them. The CDR3 nucleotides are TGTGCCAGCAGCGCAGAGGGTAATGGCTACACCTTC. As protein: CASSAEGNGYTF.

The V call is TRBV11-1, the J call TRBJ2-7, with 7 bases aligning to TRBD1. Germline-derived CDR1 and CDR2 are SGHAT and FQDESV (reference sequence). This CDR3 is 15 amino acids long. With 5 bases clipped from V and 0 bases from J, the junction kept 7 bases outside the gene matches. CDR3 sequence reads: CASSQSGTDSYEQYF. In DNA form, the CDR3 reads TGTGCCAGCAGCCAATCCGGGACAGACTCCTACGAGCAGTACTTC.

This clone was found a few times. The gene calls are TRBV23-1 and TRBJ1-6; no clear D gene. TRBV23-1 is recorded as an ORF, its role being uncertain. V lost 7 bases to trimming and J lost 8 bases, with 3 bases between them. The CDR3 contains 10 residues. CDR3 DNA: TGCGCCAGCACTGATTCACCCCTCCACTTT. It translates to CASTDSPLHF.

The genes are TRBV3-1 (or the pseudogene TRBV3-2) and TRBJ1-5; D not certain. CDR1 is LGHDT, CDR2 YNNKEL, per germline (reference sequence). The V end was cut by 6 bases, the J end by 9 bases, with 15 bases between. This CDR3 contains 13 residues. CDR3 nucleotide sequence: TGTGCCAGCAGGAGCCATTCCTATGTGCCCCAGCATTTT. Its translation is CASRSHSYVPQHF.

The rearrangement links TRBV7-3 to TRBJ2-1; the match to TRBD2 covers 8 bases. Germline loops: CDR1 SGHTA, CDR2 FQGTGA. This CDR3 has 14 amino acids. The V and J ends lost 4 bases and 10 bases, in that order; junction bases with no gene match: 9. In nucleotides, the CDR3 is TGTGCCAGCAGCTCATCCGCGGGAGGTAGCGAGCAGTTCTTC. Protein sequence: CASSSSAGGSEQFF. The entire variable domain, with the rest obtained from reference TRBV7-3 and TRBJ2-1, is as follows: GAGVSQTPSNKVTEKGKYVELRCDPISGHTALYWYRQSLGQGPEFLIYFQGTGAADDSGLPNDRFFAVRPEGSVSTLKIQRTERGDSAVYLCASSSSAGGSEQFFGPGTRLTVL.

As regards this clone: Different DNA sequences within this sample yield the same CDR3. The V and J genes are TRBV7-6 and TRBJ1-5; 8 bases map to TRBD1. Per the germline V gene, CDR1 is SGHVS and CDR2 is FNYEAQ. The CDR3 totals 13 residues. Trimming cost V 4 bases and J 5 bases; bases outside gene matches: 1. The CDR3 nucleotides read TGTGCCAGCAGCTCGGACAGGGATCAGCCCCAGCATTTT. This codes for CASSSDRDQPQHF. Based on the CDR3 plus reference TRBV7-6 and TRBJ1-5, the full variable domain is GAGVSQSPRYKVTKRGQDVALRCDPISGHVSLYWYRQALGQGPEFLTYFNYEAQQDKSGLPNDRFSAERPEGSISTLTIQRTEQRDSAMYRCASSSDRDQPQHFGDGTRLSIL.

CDR3 sequence reads: CASSDSLDTDTQYF. The CDR3 DNA sequence: TGTGCCAGCAGTGACTCCTTAGATACAGATACGCAGTATTTT. The chain employs TRBV6-4 and TRBJ2-3; D gene unclear. Germline V CDR1 and CDR2: MRHNA, SNTAGT. The CDR3 loop spans 14 amino acids. V shed 0 bases and J shed 3 bases, with 7 bases lying between them.

The CDR3 reads CASSLGPDRVGTQYF. In nucleotides, the CDR3 is TGTGCCAGCAGCTTAGGGCCGGACAGGGTTGGGACCCAGTACTTC. The chain recombines TRBV7-2 with TRBJ2-5; 8 nucleotides agree with TRBD1. Losses at the gene ends were 1 base for V and 7 bases for J; bases not matched to a gene: 8. The CDR3 extends over 15 amino acids. Per the germline V gene, CDR1 is SGHTA and CDR2 is FQGNSA.

The chain uses TRBV5-8 and TRBJ2-1; TRBD2 might be the D (6 bases). Looked up from germline, CDR1 is SGHTS and CDR2 is YDEGEE. CDR3 length: 18 amino acids. V dropped 3 bases and J dropped 0 bases, with 19 bases sitting between them. CDR3 DNA sequence: TGTGCCAGCAGCTCACTCCTTGGGGACGGGAGCTCCTACAATGAGCAGTTCTTC. It specifies CASSSLLGDGSSYNEQFF. The full variable domain, with the rest looked up from reference TRBV5-8 and TRBJ2-1, is EAGVTQSPTHLIKTRGQQATLRCSPISGHTSVYWYQQALGLGLQFLLWYDEGEERNRGNFPPRFSGRQFPNYSSELNVNALELEDSALYLCASSSLLGDGSSYNEQFFGPGTRLTVL.

In DNA form, the CDR3 reads TGTGCCAGCCCTATAACCTCATGCAGGAACGGATATAATTCACCCCTCCACTTT. Amino acids: CASPITSCRNGYNSPLHF. V gene TRBV7-2 combines with J gene TRBJ1-6; D remains unclear. CDR1 and CDR2 from the germline V gene are SGHTA and FQGNSA. With 8 bases removed from V and 4 bases from J, the gap between germline ends came to 24 bases. The CDR3 is 18 amino acids.

The chain couples TRBV10-2 to TRBJ1-2; 10 bases match TRBD1. Germline V gives CDR1 WSHSY, CDR2 SAAADI. J was trimmed by 2 bases and V by 4 bases; bases with no gene match: 4. The length of the CDR3 is 15 residues. DNA for the CDR3: TGCGCCAGCAGTGGCCCGGGACAGGGGAACTATGGCTACACCTTC. It translates to CASSGPGQGNYGYTF.

This clone was detected only once. The V and J genes are TRBV30 and TRBJ2-7, with a tentative D call TRBD1 (5 bases). V was shortened by 2 bases and J by 4 bases, with 12 bases between the two germline ends. The CDR3 is 13 residues long. Per germline, CDR1 GTSNPN and CDR2 SVGIG (reference sequence). CDR3 sequence reads: CAWSIDSSYEQYF. The CDR3 region has the DNA TGTGCCTGGAGTATCGACAGCTCGTACGAGCAGTACTTC.

J is TRBJ2-7 and V is TRBV5-6; tentative D call: TRBD2 (5 bases). V dropped 4 bases and J dropped 4 bases, with 15 bases sitting between them. Looked up from germline, CDR1 is SGHDT and CDR2 is YYEEEE. The CDR3 spans 14 residues. CDR3 residues: CASSRTGLGYEQYF. CDR3 bases: TGTGCCAGCAGCCGGACTGGTTTGGGGTACGAGCAGTACTTC.

The genes are TRBV4-3 and TRBJ1-1; 7 nucleotides agree with TRBD1. V lost 2 bases, J lost 4 bases, and 7 bases stayed unmatched. Per germline, CDR1 LGHNA and CDR2 YSLEER. CDR3 length equals 15 residues. For the CDR3, the DNA is TGCGCCAGCAGCCAATTTGACAGGGTCGCCACTGAAGCTTTCTTT. Its translation is CASSQFDRVATEAFF.

In its sample, this clone was seen a few times. The CDR3 nucleotides read TGTGCCAGCAGTTTAGGACAGGGAATGAACACTGAAGCTTTCTTT. This gives the protein CASSLGQGMNTEAFF. The chain has TRBV28 and TRBJ1-1, with 8 bases aligning to TRBD1. The CDR3 has 15 residues. With 2 bases clipped from V and 0 bases from J, the junction kept 2 bases outside the gene matches. Per the germline V gene, CDR1 is MDHEN and CDR2 is SYDVKM.

This rearrangement joins TRBV23-1 to TRBJ2-7; D might be TRBD1 (5 bases). TRBV23-1 is known as an ORF, though its function is uncertain. This CDR3 is built from 13 residues. The V end lost 4 bases, the J end lost 9 bases, and 16 bases lay between the germline ends. CDR3: CASSRFVGRTQYV. The CDR3 region has the DNA TGCGCCAGCAGTCGTTTCGTGGGGCGCACGCAGTACGTC.

V usage is TRBV19 and J usage is TRBJ2-5, with D perhaps matching TRBD1 or TRBD2 (7 bases each). The CDR3 has 13 residues. Germline CDR1 LNHDA, CDR2 SQIVND (reference sequence). V lost 4 bases and J lost 7, with 13 bases in between. For the CDR3, the DNA is TGTGCCAGTAGTACAGACAGGGAGGGGACCCAGTACTTC. It specifies CASSTDREGTQYF.

The chain joins TRBV30 to TRBJ1-2; 8 bases agree with TRBD1. This CDR3 contains 15 residues. J gave up 6 bases and V 0 bases, and 9 bases lay outside the gene matches. Germline values: CDR1 GTSNPN, CDR2 SVGIG (reference sequence). The CDR3 sequence is CAWSVLSRGRDGYTF. The CDR3 DNA is TGTGCCTGGAGTGTACTGTCCAGGGGGCGCGATGGCTACACCTTC.

This chain connects TRBV9 to TRBJ1-6; the D is unclear. From germline, CDR1 is SGDLS and CDR2 YYNGEE. V was cut by 0 bases and J by 6 bases, with 13 bases left in between. The CDR3 covers 16 residues. CDR3 nucleotides: TGTGCCAGCAGCGTAGCTGAAGGCCAGGTTAATTCACCCCTCCACTTT. It codes for CASSVAEGQVNSPLHF.

V gene TRBV7-3 combines with J gene TRBJ2-7; 8 nucleotides agree with TRBD1. CDR1 is SGHTA, CDR2 FQGTGA, per germline. The CDR3 sequence is 13 residues long. V was clipped by 4 bases and J by 6 bases; unmatched bases: 5. For the CDR3, the DNA is TGTGCCAGCAGCTCCGGACAGGGAGGCGAGCAGTACTTC. This translates into CASSSGQGGEQYF.

The chain is built from TRBV5-1 and TRBJ2-3; possible D gene TRBD2, 6 bases. This CDR3 has 16 amino acids. Germline-derived CDR1 and CDR2 are SGHRS and YFSETQ. V was clipped by 3 bases and J by 3 bases, with 17 bases between them. This CDR3 reads CASSSLPGRSTDTQYF. CDR3 coding DNA: TGCGCCAGCAGCTCCTTACCCGGGAGATCTACAGATACGCAGTATTTT.

This chain connects TRBV3-1 (or the pseudogene TRBV3-2) to TRBJ2-1; TRBD2 agrees at 7 bases. The CDR3 extends over 16 amino acids. Germline assignment: CDR1 LGHDT and CDR2 YNNKEL (reference sequence). Trimming removed 1 base from V and 3 bases from J; junction bases left unmatched: 6. The CDR3 loop reads CASSQVDSGLYNEQFF. In nucleotides, the CDR3 is TGTGCCAGCAGCCAAGTCGATAGCGGGCTCTACAATGAGCAGTTCTTC.

This clone was counted a single time. The chain couples TRBV9 to TRBJ2-5, with a tentative D call TRBD2 (5 bases). Looked up from germline, CDR1 is SGDLS and CDR2 is YYNGEE. Trimming cost V 4 bases and J 5 bases, with 9 bases left between them. CDR3 size: 12 residues. The CDR3 nucleotides are TGTGCCAGCAGCCAACTAGGGGAGACCCAGTACTTC. Its protein is CASSQLGETQYF.